Sequencing of this T cell receptor (beta chain) was carried out in a study of blood T cell repertoires in COVID-19. Across the whole study: Acute and convalescent COVID-19 specimens originated in the United States, Italy and Spain. PBMCs, B-cell-depleted T cells, or T cells provided the cDNA or gDNA that made up the material.

This clone appeared once. Some clones are missing from TCRdb's copy, which holds only in-frame ones; the method was immunoSEQ multiplex PCR. There are 120,000 to 150,000 clones in the sample; around 84% occur only once, and 7% to 10% lies in the top ten. The CDR3 spans 19 residues. The junction had 11 bases not matched to a gene; V was cut back by 0 bases and J by 0 bases. Germline V CDR1 and CDR2: SGDLS, YYNGEE. The rearrangement links TRBV9 to TRBJ2-3; 9 nucleotides line up with TRBD2. Source material: peripheral blood. The sequence derives from a woman in her sixties with acute or convalescent COVID-19. The CDR3 DNA is TGTGCCAGCAGCGTAGGAAGGCGGGGGGGTAAGACTAGCACAGATACGCAGTATTTT. Amino acid sequence: CASSVGRRGGKTSTDTQYF.